Shown below are 3 T cell receptor beta chains from a single sample sequenced in a study of human T cells and chemical hapten exposure. MiXCR, run by TCRdb on the RACE reads, gives a single entry per CDR3 protein. The sample carries 150,000 to 200,000 distinct CDR3 sequences, 20% to 25% recorded once. This sample's time point: patch test 1, 2 weeks after DPC sensitization. Treatment: therapeutic diphenylcyclopropenone sensitization with weekly scalp DPC. The source was whole blood, collected in connection with sensitization to the hapten diphenylcyclopropenone (DPC). The receptor source for this set is a woman between 45 and 60 years old with alopecia areata. Some clones in this sample may be carry-over from other donors' samples.

This clonotype was recorded many times. The rearrangement joins TRBV6-5 to TRBJ1-1; D is unresolved. CDR1 is MNHEY and CDR2 is SVGAGI in the germline V gene. Trimming cost V 2 bases and J 3 bases, with 13 bases left between them. There are 15 residues in the CDR3. CDR3 loop: CASSYVGERYTEAFF. The CDR3 DNA is TGTGCCAGCAGTTACGTTGGGGAGAGATACACTGAAGCTTTCTTT.

The chain employs TRBV10-3 and TRBJ1-6, with TRBD1 as a possible D gene (6 bases). From germline, CDR1 is ENHRY and CDR2 SYGVKD. The V end lost 6 bases, the J end lost 7 bases, and 13 bases lay between the germline ends. This CDR3 has 14 amino acids. DNA for the CDR3: TGTGCCATCAGCTGGGACAACCGGAATTCACCCCTCCACTTT. It yields the protein CAISWDNRNSPLHF.

The table lists this clonotype with a count of one. This clone may be a read error of a much larger clone one base away. The gene calls are TRBV2 and TRBJ2-7; D is uncertain. CDR3 size: 12 residues. Germline V gene lookup returns CDR1 SNHLY and CDR2 FYNNEI. This CDR3 is CVSSPTPYEQYF. The CDR3 region has the DNA TGTGTCAGCAGCCCCACTCCCTACGAGCAGTACTTC.